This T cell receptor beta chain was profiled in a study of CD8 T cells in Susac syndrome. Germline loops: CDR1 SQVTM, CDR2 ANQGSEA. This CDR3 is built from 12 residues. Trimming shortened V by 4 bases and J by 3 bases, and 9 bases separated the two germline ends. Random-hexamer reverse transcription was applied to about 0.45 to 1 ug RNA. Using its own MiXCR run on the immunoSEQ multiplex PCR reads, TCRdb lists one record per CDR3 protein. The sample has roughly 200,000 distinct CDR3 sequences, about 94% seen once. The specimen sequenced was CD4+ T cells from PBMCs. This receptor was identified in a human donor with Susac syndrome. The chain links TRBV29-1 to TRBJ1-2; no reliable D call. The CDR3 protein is CSVVGKDYGYTF. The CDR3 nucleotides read TGCAGCGTTGTTGGAAAGGACTATGGCTACACCTTC.